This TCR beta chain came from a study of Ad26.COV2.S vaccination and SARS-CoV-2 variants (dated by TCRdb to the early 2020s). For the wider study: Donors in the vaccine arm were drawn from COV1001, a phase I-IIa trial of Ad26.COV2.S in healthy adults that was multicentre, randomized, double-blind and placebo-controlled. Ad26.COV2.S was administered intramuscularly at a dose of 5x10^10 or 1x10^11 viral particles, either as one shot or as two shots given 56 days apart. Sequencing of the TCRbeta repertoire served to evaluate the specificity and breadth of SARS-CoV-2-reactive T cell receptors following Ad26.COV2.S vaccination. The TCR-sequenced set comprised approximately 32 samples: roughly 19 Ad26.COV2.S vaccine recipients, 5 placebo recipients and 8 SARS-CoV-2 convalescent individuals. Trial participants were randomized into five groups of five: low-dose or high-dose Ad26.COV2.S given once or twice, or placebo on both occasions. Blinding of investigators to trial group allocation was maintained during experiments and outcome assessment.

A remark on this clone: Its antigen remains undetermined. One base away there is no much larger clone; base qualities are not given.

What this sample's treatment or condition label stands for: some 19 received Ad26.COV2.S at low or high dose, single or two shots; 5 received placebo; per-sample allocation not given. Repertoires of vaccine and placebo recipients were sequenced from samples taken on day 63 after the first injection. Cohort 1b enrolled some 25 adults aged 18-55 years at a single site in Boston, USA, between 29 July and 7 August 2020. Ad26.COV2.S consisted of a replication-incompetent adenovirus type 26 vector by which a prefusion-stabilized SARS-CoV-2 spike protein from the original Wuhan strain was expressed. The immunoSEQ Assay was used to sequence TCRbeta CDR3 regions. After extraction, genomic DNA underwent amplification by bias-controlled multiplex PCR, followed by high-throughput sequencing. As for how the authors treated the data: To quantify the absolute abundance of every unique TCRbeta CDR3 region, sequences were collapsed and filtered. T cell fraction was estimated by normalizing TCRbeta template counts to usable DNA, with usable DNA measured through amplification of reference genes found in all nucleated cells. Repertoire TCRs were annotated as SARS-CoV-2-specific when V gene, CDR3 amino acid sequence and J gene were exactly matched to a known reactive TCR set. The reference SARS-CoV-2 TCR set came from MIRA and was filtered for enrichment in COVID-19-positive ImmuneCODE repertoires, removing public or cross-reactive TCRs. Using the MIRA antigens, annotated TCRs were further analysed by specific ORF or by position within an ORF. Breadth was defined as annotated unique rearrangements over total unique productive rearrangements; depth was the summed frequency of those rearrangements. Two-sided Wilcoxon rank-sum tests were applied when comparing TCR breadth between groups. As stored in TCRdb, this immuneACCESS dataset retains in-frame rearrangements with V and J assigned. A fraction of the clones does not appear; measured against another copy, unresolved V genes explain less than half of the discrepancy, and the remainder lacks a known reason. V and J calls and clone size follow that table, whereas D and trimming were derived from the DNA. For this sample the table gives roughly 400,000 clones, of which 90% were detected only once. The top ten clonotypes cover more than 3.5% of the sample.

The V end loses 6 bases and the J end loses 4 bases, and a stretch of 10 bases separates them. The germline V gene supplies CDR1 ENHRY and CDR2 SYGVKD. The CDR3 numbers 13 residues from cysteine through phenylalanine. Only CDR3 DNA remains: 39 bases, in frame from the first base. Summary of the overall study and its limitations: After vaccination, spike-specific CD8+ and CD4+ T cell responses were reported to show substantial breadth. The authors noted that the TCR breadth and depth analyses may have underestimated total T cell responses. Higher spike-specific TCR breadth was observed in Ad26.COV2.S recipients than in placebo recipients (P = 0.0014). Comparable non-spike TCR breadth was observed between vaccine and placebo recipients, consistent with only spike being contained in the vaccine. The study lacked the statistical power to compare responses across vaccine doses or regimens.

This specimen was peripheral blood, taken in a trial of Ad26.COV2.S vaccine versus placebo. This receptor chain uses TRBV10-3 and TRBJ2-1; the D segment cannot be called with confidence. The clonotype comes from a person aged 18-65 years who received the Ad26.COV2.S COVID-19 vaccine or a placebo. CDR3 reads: CAISTPEYNEQFF. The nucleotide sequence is TGTGCCATCAGCACCCCAGAGTACAATGAGCAGTTCTTC.